This paragraph reports one T cell receptor beta chain. Its antigen is currently unknown. This CDR3 spans 15 amino acids. Germline values: CDR1 SGHTA, CDR2 FQGTGA. V lost 5 bases and J lost 5; bases outside the gene matches: 10. This sample was taken from a study of OX40 agonist ivuxolimab in advanced cancers. Points from the study as a whole: Antigen specificity remained undetermined for the expanded peripheral T cells. Partly responding patients at 0.1-3.0 mg/kg showed some of the smallest clonal expansion.

Using immunoSEQ multiplex PCR, the repertoire was profiled, and TCRdb retains in-frame clones only, with some absent. Of some 80,000 clones listed, 84% are singletons. The receptor's source is an adult with an advanced solid tumor such as melanoma, head and neck, liver or kidney cancer. J is TRBJ1-1 and V is TRBV7-3; 8 nucleotides align to TRBD1. Sequenced here: CD4+ or CD8+ T cells sorted from blood, sampled in a trial of the OX40 agonist ivuxolimab. This CDR3 is CASSPWTGRRTEAFF. CDR3 in DNA: TGTGCCAGCAGCCCTTGGACAGGGAGGAGAACTGAAGCTTTCTTT.